This TCR beta chain came from a study of radiation and T cells in renal cell carcinoma. Study outcomes and limitations: Pretreatment tumor biopsies were lacking, so baseline clonotypes are unknown. In blood, top tumor clones expanded by 2 weeks, shrinking by 4.

Assay used: immunoSEQ multiplex PCR; TCRdb lists only in-frame clones, some missing. This table has approximately 140,000 clones, roughly 80% appearing once. With 5 bases removed from V and 4 bases from J, the gap between germline ends came to 9 bases. This CDR3 spans 13 amino acids. CDR1 and CDR2 (germline): SEHNR, FQNEAQ (reference sequence). Described time point: baseline pretreatment blood. Described treatment: 15 Gy SBRT to primary tumor, nephrectomy 4 weeks later. Worth noting for this clone: Its antigen is unidentified.

The starting material was blood, obtained from a patient whose treatment included radiotherapy and nephrectomy. The clonotype originates from a woman aged 50 to 60 with renal cell carcinoma. The chain has TRBV7-9 and TRBJ1-3, with D unclear. The CDR3 DNA is TGTGCCAGCAGCCTCCTCGGGGGAAACACCATATATTTT. This codes for CASSLLGGNTIYF.